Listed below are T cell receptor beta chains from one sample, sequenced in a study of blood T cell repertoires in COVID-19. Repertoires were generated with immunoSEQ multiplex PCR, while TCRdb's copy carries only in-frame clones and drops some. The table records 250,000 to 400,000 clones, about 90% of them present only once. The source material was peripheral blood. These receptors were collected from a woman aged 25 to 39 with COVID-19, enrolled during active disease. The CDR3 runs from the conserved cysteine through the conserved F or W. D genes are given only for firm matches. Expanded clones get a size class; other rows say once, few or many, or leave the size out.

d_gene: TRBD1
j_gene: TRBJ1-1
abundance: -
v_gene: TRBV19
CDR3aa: CASASQGERTEAFF
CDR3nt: TGTGCCAGTGCCTCACAGGGGGAAAGGACTGAAGCTTTCTTT

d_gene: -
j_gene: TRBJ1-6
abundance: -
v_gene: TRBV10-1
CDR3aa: CASSEGAYSPLHF
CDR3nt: TGCGCCAGCAGTGAGGGGGCATACTCACCCCTCCACTTT

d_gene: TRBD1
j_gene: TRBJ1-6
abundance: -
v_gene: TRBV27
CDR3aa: CASSSPSQGAFNSPLHF
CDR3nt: TGTGCCAGCAGTTCCCCCTCACAGGGGGCGTTTAATTCACCCCTCCACTTT

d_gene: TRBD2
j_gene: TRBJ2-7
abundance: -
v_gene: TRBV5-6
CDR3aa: CASSRTSGSYEQYF
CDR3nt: TGTGCCAGCAGCCGAACTAGCGGGAGCTACGAGCAGTACTTC

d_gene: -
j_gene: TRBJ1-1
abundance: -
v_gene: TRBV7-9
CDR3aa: CASSFFQGWNTEAFF
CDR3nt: TGTGCCAGCAGCTTTTTCCAGGGGTGGAACACTGAAGCTTTCTTT

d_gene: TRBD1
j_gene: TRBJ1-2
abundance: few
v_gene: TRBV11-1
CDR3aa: CASSEGQGWNGYTF
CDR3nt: TGTGCCAGCAGCGAAGGACAGGGATGGAATGGCTACACCTTC

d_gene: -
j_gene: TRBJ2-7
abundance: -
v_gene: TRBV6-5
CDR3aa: CASSSLTGSYEQYF
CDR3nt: TGTGCCAGCAGTTCTTTGACGGGCTCCTACGAGCAGTACTTC

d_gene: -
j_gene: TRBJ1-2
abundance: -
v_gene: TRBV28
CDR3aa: CASSPGTNYGYTF
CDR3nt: TGTGCCAGCAGCCCCGGGACAAACTATGGCTACACCTTC

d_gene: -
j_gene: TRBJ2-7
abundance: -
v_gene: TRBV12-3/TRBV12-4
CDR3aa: CASSPTPPYEQYF
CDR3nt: TGTGCCAGCAGTCCAACACCCCCCTACGAGCAGTACTTC

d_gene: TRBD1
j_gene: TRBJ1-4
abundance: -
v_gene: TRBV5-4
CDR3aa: CASSWGQGARVNEKLFF
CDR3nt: TGTGCCAGCAGCTGGGGACAGGGGGCACGGGTGAATGAAAAACTGTTTTTT

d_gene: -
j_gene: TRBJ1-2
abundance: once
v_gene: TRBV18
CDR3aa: CASSPETVSYGYTF
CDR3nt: TGTGCCAGCTCACCCGAGACAGTTAGCTATGGCTACACCTTC

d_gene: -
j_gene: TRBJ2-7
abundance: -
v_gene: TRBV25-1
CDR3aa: CASSGSLSYEQYF
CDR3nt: TGTGCCAGCAGTGGCAGTCTCTCCTACGAGCAGTACTTC

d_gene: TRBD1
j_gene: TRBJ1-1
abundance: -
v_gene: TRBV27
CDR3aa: CASSLTRPQGARTEAFF
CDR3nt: TGTGCCAGCAGTCTTACAAGACCACAGGGGGCAAGAACTGAAGCTTTCTTT

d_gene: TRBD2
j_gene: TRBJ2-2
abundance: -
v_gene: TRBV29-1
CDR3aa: CSVEGLGLANTGELFF
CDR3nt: TGCAGCGTTGAAGGGTTGGGACTAGCGAACACCGGGGAGCTGTTTTTT